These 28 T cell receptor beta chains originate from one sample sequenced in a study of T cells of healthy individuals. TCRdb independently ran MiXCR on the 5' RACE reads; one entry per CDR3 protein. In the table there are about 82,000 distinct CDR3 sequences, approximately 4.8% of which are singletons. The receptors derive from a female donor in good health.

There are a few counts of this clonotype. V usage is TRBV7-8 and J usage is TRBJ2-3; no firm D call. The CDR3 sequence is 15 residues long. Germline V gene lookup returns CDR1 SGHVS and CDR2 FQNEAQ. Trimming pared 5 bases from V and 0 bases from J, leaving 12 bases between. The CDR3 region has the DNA TGTGCCAGCAGCCCCCCCGGACCTAGCACAGATACGCAGTATTTT. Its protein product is CASSPPGPSTDTQYF.

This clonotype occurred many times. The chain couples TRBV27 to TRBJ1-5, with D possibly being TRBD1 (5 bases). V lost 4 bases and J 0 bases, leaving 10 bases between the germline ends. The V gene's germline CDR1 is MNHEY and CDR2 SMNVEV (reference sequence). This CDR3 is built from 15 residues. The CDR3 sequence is CASSWGSDSNQPQHF. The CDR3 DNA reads TGTGCCAGCAGTTGGGGCAGCGATAGCAATCAGCCCCAGCATTTT.

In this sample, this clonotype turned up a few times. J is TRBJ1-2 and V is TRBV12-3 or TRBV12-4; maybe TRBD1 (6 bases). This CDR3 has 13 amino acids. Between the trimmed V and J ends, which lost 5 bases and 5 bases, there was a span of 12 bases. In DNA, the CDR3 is TGTGCCAGCAGTCCGGACAGTGTTTATGGCTACACCTTC. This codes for CASSPDSVYGYTF.

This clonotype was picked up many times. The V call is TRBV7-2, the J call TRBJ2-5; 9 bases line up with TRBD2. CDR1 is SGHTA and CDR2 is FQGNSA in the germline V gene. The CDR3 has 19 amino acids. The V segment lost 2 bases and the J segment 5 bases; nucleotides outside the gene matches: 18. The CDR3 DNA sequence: TGTGCCAGCAGCTTAAGGGCCCAAGGTGGCGGGAGGGCGAGGGAGACCCAGTACTTC. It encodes CASSLRAQGGGRARETQYF.

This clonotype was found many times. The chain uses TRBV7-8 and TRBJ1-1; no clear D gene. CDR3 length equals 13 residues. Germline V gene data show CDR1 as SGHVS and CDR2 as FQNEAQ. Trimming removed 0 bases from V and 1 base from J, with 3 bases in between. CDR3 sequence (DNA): TGTGCCAGCAGCTTAGCAAGGAACACTGAAGCTTTCTTT. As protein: CASSLARNTEAFF.

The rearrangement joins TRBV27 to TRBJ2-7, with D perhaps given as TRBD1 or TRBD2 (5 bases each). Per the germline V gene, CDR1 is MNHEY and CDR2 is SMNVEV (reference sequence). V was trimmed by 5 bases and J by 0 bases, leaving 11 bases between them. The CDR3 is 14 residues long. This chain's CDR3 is CASSGSGPSYEQYF. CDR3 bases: TGTGCCAGCAGTGGGTCGGGACCCTCCTACGAGCAGTACTTC.

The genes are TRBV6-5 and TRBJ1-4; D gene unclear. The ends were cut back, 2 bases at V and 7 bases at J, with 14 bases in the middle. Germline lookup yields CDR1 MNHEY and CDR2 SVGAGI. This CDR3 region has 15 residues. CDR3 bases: TGTGCCAGCAGTTACGATAAAGGGTTTACTGAAAAACTGTTTTTT. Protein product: CASSYDKGFTEKLFF.

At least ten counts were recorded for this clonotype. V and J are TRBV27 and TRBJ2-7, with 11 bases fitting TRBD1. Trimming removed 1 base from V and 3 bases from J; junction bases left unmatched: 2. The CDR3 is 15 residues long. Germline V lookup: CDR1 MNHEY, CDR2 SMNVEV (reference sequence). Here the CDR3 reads CASSLYGTGGYEQYF. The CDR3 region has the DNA TGTGCCAGCAGTTTATACGGGACAGGGGGCTACGAGCAGTACTTC.

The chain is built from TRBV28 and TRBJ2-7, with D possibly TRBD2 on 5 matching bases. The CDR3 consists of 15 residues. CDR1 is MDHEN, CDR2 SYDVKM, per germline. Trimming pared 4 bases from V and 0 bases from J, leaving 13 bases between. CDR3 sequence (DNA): TGTGCCAGCAGTTCTGCGGGCGCCCCCTCCTACGAGCAGTACTTC. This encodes CASSSAGAPSYEQYF.

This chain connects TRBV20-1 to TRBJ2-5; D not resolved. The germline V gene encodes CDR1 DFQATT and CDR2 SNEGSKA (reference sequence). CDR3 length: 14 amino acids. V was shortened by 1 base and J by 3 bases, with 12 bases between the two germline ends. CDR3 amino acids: CSARGPAPEETQYF. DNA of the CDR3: TGCAGTGCTAGAGGTCCCGCCCCCGAAGAGACCCAGTACTTC.

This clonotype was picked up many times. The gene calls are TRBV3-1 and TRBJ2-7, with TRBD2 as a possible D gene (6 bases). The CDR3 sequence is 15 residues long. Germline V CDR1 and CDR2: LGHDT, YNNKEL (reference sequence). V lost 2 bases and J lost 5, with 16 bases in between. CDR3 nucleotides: TGTGCCAGCAGCCAAACCCCCGGGGGAAACAACGAGCAGTACTTC. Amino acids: CASSQTPGGNNEQYF.

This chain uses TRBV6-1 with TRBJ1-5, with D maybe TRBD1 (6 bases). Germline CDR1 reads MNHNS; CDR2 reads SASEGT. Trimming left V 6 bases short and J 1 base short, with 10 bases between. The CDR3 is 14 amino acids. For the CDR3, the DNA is TGTGCCAGCAGGGCGGGACACAGCAATCAGCCCCAGCATTTT. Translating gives CASRAGHSNQPQHF.

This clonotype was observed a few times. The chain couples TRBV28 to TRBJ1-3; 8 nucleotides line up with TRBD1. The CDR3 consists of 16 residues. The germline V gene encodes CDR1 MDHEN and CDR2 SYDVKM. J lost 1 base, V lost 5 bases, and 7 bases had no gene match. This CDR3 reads CASSPGGAPSGNTIYF. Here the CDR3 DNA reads TGTGCCAGCAGTCCAGGGGGCGCTCCGTCTGGAAACACCATATATTTT.

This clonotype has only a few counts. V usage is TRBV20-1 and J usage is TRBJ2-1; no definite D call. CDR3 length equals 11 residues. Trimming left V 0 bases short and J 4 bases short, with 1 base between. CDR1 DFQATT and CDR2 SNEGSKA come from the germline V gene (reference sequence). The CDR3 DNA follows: TGCAGTGCTAGAGAATACAATGAGCAGTTCTTC. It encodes CSAREYNEQFF.

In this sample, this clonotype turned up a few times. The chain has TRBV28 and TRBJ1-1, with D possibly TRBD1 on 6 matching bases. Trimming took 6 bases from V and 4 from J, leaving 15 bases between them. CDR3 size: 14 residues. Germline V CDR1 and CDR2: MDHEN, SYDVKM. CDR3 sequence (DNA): TGTGCCAGCAGAGGGGGGGGGGCGGCCACTGAAGCTTTCTTT. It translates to CASRGGGAATEAFF.

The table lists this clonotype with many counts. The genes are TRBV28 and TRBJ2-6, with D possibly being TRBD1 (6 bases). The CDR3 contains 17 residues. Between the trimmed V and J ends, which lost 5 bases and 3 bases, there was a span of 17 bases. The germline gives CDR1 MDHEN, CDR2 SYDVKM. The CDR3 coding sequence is TGTGCCAGCAGTCAGTGGGACATCCGTGATGGGGCCAACGTCCTGACTTTC. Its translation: CASSQWDIRDGANVLTF.

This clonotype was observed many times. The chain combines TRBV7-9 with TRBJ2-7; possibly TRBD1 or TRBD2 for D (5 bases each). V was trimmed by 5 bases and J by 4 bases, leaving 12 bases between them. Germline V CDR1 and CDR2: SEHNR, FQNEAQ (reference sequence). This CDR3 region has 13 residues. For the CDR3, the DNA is TGTGCCAGCAGCCTGGGGACGGTTTACGAGCAGTACTTC. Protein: CASSLGTVYEQYF.

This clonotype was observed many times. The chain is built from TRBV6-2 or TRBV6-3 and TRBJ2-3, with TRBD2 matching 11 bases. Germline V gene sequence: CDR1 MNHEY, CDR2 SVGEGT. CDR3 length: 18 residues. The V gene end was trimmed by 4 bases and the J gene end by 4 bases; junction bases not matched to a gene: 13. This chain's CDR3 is CASSFSPSGRKEADTQYF. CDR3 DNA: TGTGCCAGCAGTTTCAGCCCTAGCGGGAGGAAGGAGGCAGATACGCAGTATTTT.

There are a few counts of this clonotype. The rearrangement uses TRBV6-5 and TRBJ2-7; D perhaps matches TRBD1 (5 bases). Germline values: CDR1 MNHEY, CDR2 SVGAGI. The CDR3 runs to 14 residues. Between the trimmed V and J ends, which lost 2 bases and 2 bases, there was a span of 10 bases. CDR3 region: CASSYRGQAYEQYF. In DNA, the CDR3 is TGTGCCAGCAGTTACCGCGGACAAGCCTACGAGCAGTACTTC.

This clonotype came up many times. The CDR3: CASSLFGGRSSYNEQFF. In DNA, the CDR3 is TGTGCCAGCAGTCTCTTCGGGGGGCGGAGCTCCTACAATGAGCAGTTCTTC. V gene TRBV25-1 combines with J gene TRBJ2-1; possible D gene TRBD2, 7 bases. CDR3 length: 17 residues. The germline CDR1 and CDR2 sequences are MGHDK and SYGVNS. Trimming left V 5 bases short and J 0 bases short, with 17 bases between.

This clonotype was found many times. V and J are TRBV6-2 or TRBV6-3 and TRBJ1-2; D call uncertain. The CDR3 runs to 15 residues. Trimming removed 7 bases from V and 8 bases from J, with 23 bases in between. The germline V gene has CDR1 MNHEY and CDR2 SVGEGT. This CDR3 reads CASIQGPDTLFGYTF. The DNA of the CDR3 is TGTGCCAGCATTCAAGGGCCGGATACATTGTTCGGCTACACCTTC.

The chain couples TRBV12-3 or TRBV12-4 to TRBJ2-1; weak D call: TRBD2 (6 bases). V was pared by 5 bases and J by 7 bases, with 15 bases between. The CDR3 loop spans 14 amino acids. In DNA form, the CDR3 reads TGTGCCAGCAGTCCCCCTCCGGAGGGGAATGAGCAGTTCTTC. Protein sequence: CASSPPPEGNEQFF.

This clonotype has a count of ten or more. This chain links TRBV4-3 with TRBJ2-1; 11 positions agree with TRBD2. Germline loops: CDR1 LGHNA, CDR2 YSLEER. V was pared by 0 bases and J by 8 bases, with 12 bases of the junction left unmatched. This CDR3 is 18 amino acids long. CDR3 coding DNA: TGCGCCAGCAGCCAAGACGGGGGGACTAGCGGACTCCACGATGAGCAGTTCTTC. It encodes CASSQDGGTSGLHDEQFF.

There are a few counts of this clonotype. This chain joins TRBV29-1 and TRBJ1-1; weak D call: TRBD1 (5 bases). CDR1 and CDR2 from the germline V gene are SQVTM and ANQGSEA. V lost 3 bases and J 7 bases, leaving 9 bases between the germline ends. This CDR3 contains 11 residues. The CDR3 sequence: CSVDGGVEAFF. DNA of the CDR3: TGCAGCGTTGACGGAGGGGTTGAAGCTTTCTTT.

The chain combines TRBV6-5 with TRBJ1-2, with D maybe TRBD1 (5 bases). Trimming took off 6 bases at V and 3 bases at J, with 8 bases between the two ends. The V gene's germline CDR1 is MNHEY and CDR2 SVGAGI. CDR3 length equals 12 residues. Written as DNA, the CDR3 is TGTGCCAGCAGGCAGGGTTACTATGGCTACACCTTC. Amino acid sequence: CASRQGYYGYTF.

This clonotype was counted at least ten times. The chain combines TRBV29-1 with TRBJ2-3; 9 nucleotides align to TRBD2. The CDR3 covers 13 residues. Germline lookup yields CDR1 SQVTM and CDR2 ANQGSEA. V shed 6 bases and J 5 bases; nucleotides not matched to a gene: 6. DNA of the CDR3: TGCAGCGTGGCTAGCGGGACAAAAGATACGCAGTATTTT. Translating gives CSVASGTKDTQYF.

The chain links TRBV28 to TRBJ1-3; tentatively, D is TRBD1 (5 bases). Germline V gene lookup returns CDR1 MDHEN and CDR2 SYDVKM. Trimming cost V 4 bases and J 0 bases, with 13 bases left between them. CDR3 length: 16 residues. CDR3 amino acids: CASSSLGGNSGNTIYF. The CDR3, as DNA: TGTGCCAGCAGTTCCCTCGGGGGAAACTCTGGAAACACCATATATTTT.

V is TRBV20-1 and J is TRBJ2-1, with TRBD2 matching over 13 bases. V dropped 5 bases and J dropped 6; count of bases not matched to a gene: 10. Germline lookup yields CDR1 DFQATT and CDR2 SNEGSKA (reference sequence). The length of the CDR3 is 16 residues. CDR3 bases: TGCAGTGCTTCACTGGGGGGACTAGCGGGACTCAATGAGCAGTTCTTC. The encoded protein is CSASLGGLAGLNEQFF.